The 9 T cell receptor beta chains below were found in one sample sequenced in a study of shared clonotypes between healthy human individuals. This table comes from immunoSEQ multiplex PCR, and its TCRdb copy is limited to in-frame clones, with some not included. The table records about 2 million clones, roughly 95% of them present only once. Input material: naive CD4+ T cells sorted from blood. Subset denoted: CD45RA+ positively selected. The receptors originated from a man between 18 and 29 years old in good health.

The count of this clone is one. CDR3: CASSLIAGVSTDTQYF. CDR3 coding DNA: TGCGCCAGCAGCTTAATAGCGGGGGTTAGCACAGATACGCAGTATTTT. This sequence joins TRBV5-1 and TRBJ2-3; TRBD2 agrees at 9 bases. The junction had 4 bases not matched to a gene; V was cut back by 2 bases and J by 0 bases. Germline V gene lookup returns CDR1 SGHRS and CDR2 YFSETQ. This CDR3 contains 16 residues.

The chain joins TRBV5-4 to TRBJ2-1; 11 nucleotides line up with TRBD2. The ends lost 4 bases at V and 2 bases at J; junction bases unmatched: 2. Germline CDR1 reads SGHNT; CDR2 reads YYREEE (reference sequence). The length of the CDR3 is 15 residues. Written as DNA, the CDR3 is TGTGCCAGCAGCAGTAGCGGGGGGGCCTACAATGAGCAGTTCTTC. It is translated as CASSSSGGAYNEQFF.

The V gene is TRBV6-5, the J gene TRBJ1-2; D gene unclear. The germline V and J ends were trimmed by 7 bases and 6 bases, with 12 bases remaining between them. CDR1 and CDR2 from the germline V gene are MNHEY and SVGAGI. This CDR3 is built from 12 residues. CDR3: CASKGRLHGYTF. The CDR3 nucleotides read TGTGCCAGCAAGGGCCGATTGCATGGCTACACCTTC.

The chain combines TRBV11-3 with TRBJ2-2; TRBD1 agrees at 11 bases. The length of the CDR3 is 14 residues. Germline trimming cut 6 bases from V and 6 bases from J; bases unmatched to any gene: 3. Germline CDR1 SGHNT, CDR2 YENEEA. The CDR3 DNA follows: TGTGCCAGCAGTTGGGACAGGGGGGCCGGGGAGCTGTTTTTT. This translates into CASSWDRGAGELFF.

This clone was seen a single time. CDR3 in DNA: TGTGCCTGCCACGAGAGCTTTGTAGACGAGCAGTACTTC. Translation: CACHESFVDEQYF. This sequence joins TRBV30 and TRBJ2-7; D remains ambiguous. Germline loops: CDR1 GTSNPN, CDR2 SVGIG (reference sequence). V shed 6 bases and J shed 5 bases, with 17 bases lying between them. This CDR3 spans 13 amino acids.

This chain joins TRBV28 and TRBJ1-2; 8 bases map to TRBD1. From germline, CDR1 is MDHEN and CDR2 SYDVKM. Losses at the gene ends were 5 bases for V and 7 bases for J; bases not matched to a gene: 6. The CDR3 length is 13 residues. The CDR3 loop reads CASSEAGGSGYTF. CDR3 DNA: TGTGCCAGCAGTGAGGCAGGGGGCAGTGGCTACACCTTC.

For the CDR3, the DNA is TGCGCCAGCAGCTTGTCAACGGCGGTCGGCGGGGAGCTGTTTTTT. Its translation is CASSLSTAVGGELFF. J is TRBJ2-2 and V is TRBV5-1; D unclear. The V end lost 1 base, the J end lost 7 bases, and 14 bases lay between the germline ends. The CDR3 covers 15 residues. Germline V gives CDR1 SGHRS, CDR2 YFSETQ.

This clone was detected only once. This sequence joins TRBV5-6 and TRBJ1-5; TRBD1 matches at 9 bases. The CDR3 is 16 amino acids. Per the germline V gene, CDR1 is SGHDT and CDR2 is YYEEEE. V dropped 4 bases and J dropped 0; count of bases not matched to a gene: 5. CDR3 sequence (DNA): TGTGCCAGCAGCAAAGACAGGGGGTATAGCAATCAGCCCCAGCATTTT. It is translated as CASSKDRGYSNQPQHF.

Turning to this clone: The same CDR3 is also encoded by other DNA sequences in this sample. This chain links TRBV18 with TRBJ1-1; tentatively, D is TRBD1 (6 bases). The germline V gene encodes CDR1 KGHSH and CDR2 LQKENI. The CDR3 runs to 14 residues. V dropped 3 bases and J dropped 0 bases, with 8 bases sitting between them. The CDR3 DNA is TGTGCCAGCTCACCGGACAGATTGAACACTGAAGCTTTCTTT. Protein product: CASSPDRLNTEAFF.